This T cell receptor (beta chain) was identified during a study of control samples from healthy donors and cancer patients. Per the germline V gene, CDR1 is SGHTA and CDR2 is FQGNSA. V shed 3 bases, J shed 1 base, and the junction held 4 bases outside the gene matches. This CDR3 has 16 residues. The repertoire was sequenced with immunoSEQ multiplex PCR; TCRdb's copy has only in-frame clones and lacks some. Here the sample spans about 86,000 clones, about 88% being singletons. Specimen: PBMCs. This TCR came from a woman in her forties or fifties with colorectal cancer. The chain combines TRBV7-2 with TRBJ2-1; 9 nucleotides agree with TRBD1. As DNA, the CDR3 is TGTGCCAGCAGCTTCGCCGGGACAGGGTCCTACAATGAGCAGTTCTTC. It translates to CASSFAGTGSYNEQFF.